The 13 T cell receptor beta chains in this list originate from one sample, sequenced in a study of blood T cells in healthy people across ages. Alongside a J-beta primer mix, a sample-barcoded 5' primer served in a second PCR lasting roughly 6 to 11 cycles. MiXCR was run by TCRdb on the 5' RACE reads, yielding one entry per CDR3 protein. The table includes about 640,000 distinct CDR3 sequences, roughly 50% detected once. The sample comprised blood. Source of these receptors: a man between 60 and 70 years old in good health.

This clonotype has more than one count but fewer than ten. The chain employs TRBV6-5 and TRBJ2-4, with 8 nucleotides matching TRBD2. The germline CDR1 and CDR2 sequences are MNHEY and SVGAGI. The V segment lost 0 bases and the J segment 6 bases; nucleotides outside the gene matches: 1. The length of the CDR3 is 14 residues. The DNA for the CDR3 is TGTGCCAGCAGTTACTCCAGCGGGAGAAACATTCAGTACTTC. Translating gives CASSYSSGRNIQYF.

J is TRBJ1-5 and V is TRBV4-1, with a possible D match to TRBD1 (5 bases). The ends were cut back, 6 bases at V and 1 base at J, with 13 bases in the middle. Germline assignment: CDR1 MGHRA and CDR2 YSYEKL. CDR3 length: 15 amino acids. Here the CDR3 reads CASRIFRDSNQPQHF. The CDR3 DNA sequence: TGCGCCAGCAGGATATTCCGGGACAGCAATCAGCCCCAGCATTTT.

This chain joins TRBV14 and TRBJ2-7; perhaps TRBD1 as D (5 bases). Trimming removed 0 bases at V and 7 bases at J, with 10 bases between. The germline CDR1 and CDR2 sequences are SGHDN and FVKESK. The CDR3 extends over 13 amino acids. This CDR3 reads CASSQDHQGEQYF. CDR3 DNA sequence: TGTGCCAGCAGCCAAGATCACCAGGGAGAGCAGTACTTC.

V usage is TRBV3-1 and J usage is TRBJ1-6; D uncertain. Trimming took 5 bases from V and 5 from J, leaving 10 bases between them. This CDR3 spans 14 amino acids. Germline lookup yields CDR1 LGHDT and CDR2 YNNKEL (reference sequence). CDR3 in amino acids: CASSMGIDNSPLHF. In DNA form, the CDR3 reads TGTGCCAGCAGCATGGGTATCGATAATTCACCCCTCCACTTT.

This clonotype was counted a few times. The rearrangement joins TRBV27 to TRBJ2-1; possibly TRBD1 for D (6 bases). The germline gives CDR1 MNHEY, CDR2 SMNVEV (reference sequence). V was pared by 3 bases and J by 6 bases, with 21 bases between. CDR3 length: 17 amino acids. The CDR3 coding sequence is TGTGCCAGCAGTTTGAGGGGGACCGGGACAAAGGTCAATGAGCAGTTCTTC. Translated, it gives CASSLRGTGTKVNEQFF.

The chain has TRBV20-1 and TRBJ1-1; D call uncertain. The V gene's germline CDR1 is DFQATT and CDR2 SNEGSKA (reference sequence). The CDR3 contains 11 residues. Trimming stripped 2 bases from V and 5 bases from J, with 6 bases between. CDR3 loop: CSARFGTEAFF. The DNA of the CDR3 is TGCAGTGCTAGATTCGGTACTGAAGCTTTCTTT.

This clonotype has more than one count but fewer than ten. The chain combines TRBV20-1 with TRBJ1-2, with 9 bases that match TRBD1. The CDR3 spans 15 residues. The germline V gene has CDR1 DFQATT and CDR2 SNEGSKA (reference sequence). V shed 0 bases, J shed 4 bases, and the junction held 6 bases outside the gene matches. CDR3 DNA: TGCAGTGCTAGAGACGCCGGGACAGGGACCTATGGCTACACCTTC. The encoded protein is CSARDAGTGTYGYTF.

V and J are TRBV5-1 and TRBJ2-1; D may correspond to TRBD1 or TRBD2 (5 bases each). Trimming took off 0 bases at V and 5 bases at J, with 15 bases between the two ends. Germline CDR1 reads SGHRS; CDR2 reads YFSETQ. This CDR3 region has 16 residues. The CDR3 sequence is CASSLGGIDYDNEQFF. DNA for the CDR3: TGCGCCAGCAGCTTGGGGGGGATAGATTACGACAATGAGCAGTTCTTC.

The chain recombines TRBV7-2 with TRBJ2-5; 7 bases are a match to TRBD2. Looked up from germline, CDR1 is SGHTA and CDR2 is FQGNSA. The CDR3 loop spans 14 amino acids. V lost 6 bases and J lost 4; bases outside the gene matches: 8. The CDR3 is CASREVAGAETQYF. CDR3 nucleotides: TGTGCCAGCAGGGAAGTAGCGGGTGCAGAGACCCAGTACTTC.

This clonotype was observed once. This sequence joins TRBV29-1 and TRBJ1-1, with D tentatively TRBD1 (5 bases). Germline values: CDR1 SQVTM, CDR2 ANQGSEA. The CDR3 loop spans 14 amino acids. V was trimmed by 7 bases and J by 0 bases, leaving 15 bases between them. The CDR3 region has the DNA TGCAGCGCCCGGGGGGGGAACTTGAACACTGAAGCTTTCTTT. Residues: CSARGGNLNTEAFF. The full variable domain, in which reference TRBV29-1 and TRBJ1-1 provide the parts outside the CDR3, is SAVISQKPSRDICQRGTSLTIQCQVDSQVTMMFWYRQQPGQSLTLIATANQGSEATYESGFVIDKFPISRPNLTFSTLTVSNMSPEDSSIYLCSARGGNLNTEAFFGQGTRLTVV.

V usage is TRBV5-6 and J usage is TRBJ1-2; 7 positions agree with TRBD1. Unmatched junction bases numbered 13, after V lost 1 base and J lost 13 bases. Germline values: CDR1 SGHDT, CDR2 YYEEEE. There are 14 residues in the CDR3. CDR3 nucleotides: TGTGCCAGCAGCTTGTCCTGGCAGGGGGGCAGCTGCACCTTC. The encoded protein is CASSLSWQGGSCTF.

The chain has TRBV6-1 and TRBJ1-5; D perhaps matches TRBD1 (5 bases). Trimming took off 6 bases at V and 6 bases at J, with 9 bases between the two ends. The CDR3 loop spans 12 amino acids. Germline V gene data show CDR1 as MNHNS and CDR2 as SASEGT. The DNA of the CDR3 is TGTGCCAGCAGGGGACTGGGTCAGCCCCAGCATTTT. Translation: CASRGLGQPQHF.

V usage is TRBV6-5 and J usage is TRBJ1-4; 9 bases agree with TRBD1. With 4 bases clipped from V and 8 bases from J, the junction kept 17 bases outside the gene matches. The CDR3 totals 18 residues. The germline CDR1 and CDR2 sequences are MNHEY and SVGAGI. CDR3 protein: CASSSQTPGQGMDEKLFF. The CDR3 bases are TGTGCCAGCAGTTCCCAAACACCGGGACAGGGAATGGACGAAAAACTGTTTTTT.